The entry below describes one T cell receptor beta chain. Profiling relied on immunoSEQ multiplex PCR, and the TCRdb table lists in-frame clones only, not all of them. The sample contains just under 250,000 clones, 80% to 90% of which appear only once. The sample belongs to a study of blood T cell repertoires in COVID-19. The CDR3 extends over 11 amino acids. Trimming took 2 bases from V and 10 from J, leaving 6 bases between them. From germline, CDR1 is SEHNR and CDR2 FQNEAQ (reference sequence). The chain couples TRBV7-9 to TRBJ2-1; no clear D gene. The TCR was taken from a woman in her twenties or thirties who had recovered from COVID-19. The specimen sequenced was PBMCs or T cells enriched from blood (not recorded which). CDR3 DNA sequence: TGTGCCAGCAGCTTAAGCCCCGAGCAGTTCTTC. Translating gives CASSLSPEQFF.